The sample holds many counts of the clone carrying this TCR beta chain. The sample originates from a study of blood T cell repertoires in COVID-19. Study details: The analysed material was cDNA or gDNA that came from T cells, B-cell-depleted T cells, or PBMCs.

TCRdb keeps only in-frame clones here, not all; method: immunoSEQ multiplex PCR. Counted here are more than 150,000 clones, roughly 80% occurring once; the ten biggest clones make up around 16%. The V gene end was trimmed by 11 bases and the J gene end by 0 bases; junction bases not matched to a gene: 9. The CDR3 totals 14 residues. CDR1 LNHDA and CDR2 SQIVND come from the germline V gene (reference sequence). The sequencing input was PBMCs or T cells enriched from blood (not recorded which). This TCR derives from a woman in her forties or fifties who had recovered from COVID-19. This chain joins TRBV19 and TRBJ2-7, with 8 nucleotides matching TRBD2. Written as DNA, the CDR3 is TGTGCCCCACGGGGGGGGTGTATCTCCTACGAGCAGTACTTC. Translating it yields CAPRGGCISYEQYF.